The 2 T cell receptor beta chains below all came from one sample that was sequenced in a study of a mutant IDH1 vaccine in newly diagnosed glioma. These TCRs are of unknown antigen specificity. Time point reported: week 23, last vaccination. Every single dose of the vaccine, 300 ug of mutant IDH1 20-mer peptide, came with topical imiquimod. TCRdb's copy holds only in-frame clones and misses some; the assay was immunoSEQ multiplex PCR. In the table there are 50,000 to 70,000 clones, nearly 85% of which are singletons. The sample here was PBMCs, taken from a glioma patient whose treatment included an IDH1 peptide vaccine. The receptors shown here come from a man younger than 35 with glioma.

This sequence joins TRBV18 and TRBJ2-7; D unresolved. V was trimmed by 0 bases and J by 4 bases, leaving 10 bases between them. Per germline, CDR1 KGHSH and CDR2 LQKENI. This CDR3 has 14 amino acids. The CDR3 here is CASSPPGILYEQYF. CDR3 DNA: TGTGCCAGCTCACCACCAGGGATACTATACGAGCAGTACTTC.

V gene TRBV18 combines with J gene TRBJ1-1; D is undetermined. V lost 4 bases to trimming and J lost 0 bases, with 12 bases between them. CDR1 is KGHSH and CDR2 is LQKENI in the germline V gene. This CDR3 is built from 15 residues. This CDR3 is CASSQSLVMNTEAFF. The DNA of the CDR3 is TGTGCCAGCTCACAATCGTTAGTTATGAACACTGAAGCTTTCTTT.